Each of the 32 T cell receptor beta chains below was sequenced from the same sample in a study of tumor-infiltrating lymphocytes in oesophageal squamous cell carcinoma. TCRdb analysed the PCR reads with MiXCR anew, one entry per CDR3 protein. The table has around 12,000 distinct CDR3 sequences, around 52% seen once. Sequencing was performed on esophageal tumor tissue. Receptor source: a female donor with esophageal squamous cell carcinoma.

CDR3 bases: TGTGCCAGCAGCTTAAGTTTGCGGGACAATGAGCAGTTCTTC. Its translation: CASSLSLRDNEQFF. The V and J genes are TRBV7-3 and TRBJ2-1; weak D call: TRBD2 (5 bases). This CDR3 spans 14 amino acids. Germline V CDR1 and CDR2: SGHTA, FQGTGA. The ends were cut back, 1 base at V and 5 bases at J, with 9 bases in the middle. Full variable domain (missing parts from reference TRBV7-3 and TRBJ2-1): GAGVSQTPSNKVTEKGKYVELRCDPISGHTALYWYRQSLGQGPEFLIYFQGTGAADDSGLPNDRFFAVRPEGSVSTLKIQRTERGDSAVYLCASSLSLRDNEQFFGPGTRLTVL.

The J gene is TRBJ2-3, the V gene TRBV7-9; 11 bases map to TRBD2. CDR1 is SEHNR and CDR2 is FQNEAQ in the germline V gene (reference sequence). This CDR3 comprises 15 residues. Trimming cost V 4 bases and J 4 bases; bases outside gene matches: 4. This CDR3 is CASSYTSGSSDTQYF. In nucleotides, the CDR3 is TGTGCCAGCAGCTATACTAGCGGGAGTTCAGATACGCAGTATTTT.

The rearrangement uses TRBV28 and TRBJ2-3; D gene uncertain. The J call may be faulty, since TRBJ2-7 better matches the DNA end. This CDR3 is 14 amino acids long. Germline V gene sequence: CDR1 MDHEN, CDR2 SYDVKM. Written as DNA, the CDR3 is TGTGCCAGCAGTTTACAACCGCCTAGGTACGAGCAGTACTTC. This gives the protein CASSLQPPRYEQYF.

The gene calls are TRBV6-5 and TRBJ2-2; weak D call: TRBD2 (6 bases). V lost 7 bases and J 7 bases, leaving 16 bases between the germline ends. CDR1 is MNHEY and CDR2 is SVGAGI in the germline V gene. The CDR3 has 14 residues. The CDR3 sequence: CASTGLVGGGELFF. The CDR3 nucleotides are TGTGCCAGCACCGGGCTGGTCGGGGGCGGGGAGCTGTTTTTT.

J is TRBJ1-3 and V is TRBV10-3, with 9 bases lining up with TRBD1. The CDR3 is made up of 14 amino acids. With 3 bases clipped from V and 7 bases from J, the junction kept 4 bases outside the gene matches. The germline CDR1 and CDR2 sequences are ENHRY and SYGVKD. The CDR3 DNA follows: TGTGCCATCAGTGAAGGGACAGGGAGTAACACCATATATTTT. Amino acid sequence: CAISEGTGSNTIYF.

The genes are TRBV7-6 and TRBJ2-3; D not certain. With the DNA end fitting TRBJ2-7 better, the J assignment may be wrong. CDR1 and CDR2 from the germline V gene are SGHVS and FNYEAQ. This CDR3 is built from 14 residues. The chain's CDR3 is CASSLVDGYYEQYF. The CDR3 DNA reads as TGTGCCAGCAGCTTAGTGGACGGATACTACGAGCAGTACTTC.

The chain links TRBV24-1 to TRBJ2-1, with 9 bases lining up with TRBD1. V lost 5 bases to trimming and J lost 5 bases; unmatched junction nucleotides: 6. The CDR3 has 15 amino acids. Germline V gene data show CDR1 as KGHDR and CDR2 as SFDVKD. CDR3 DNA: TGTGCCACCAGTGCAAGGGACAGGGTCGACAATGAGCAGTTCTTC. Translated: CATSARDRVDNEQFF.

At least ten counts were recorded for this clonotype. This may arise from a read error, as a much more abundant clone is one base away. The rearrangement joins TRBV7-9 to TRBJ2-1; D possibly matches TRBD1 or TRBD2 (6 bases each). The DNA end favors TRBJ2-7, so the J call may be wrong. The CDR3 has 17 amino acids. In germline, CDR1 is SEHNR, CDR2 FQNEAQ (reference sequence). In DNA form, the CDR3 reads TGTGCCAGCAGCTTACTAAGGGGGGCAGGCTCCTACAATGAGCAGTACTTC. Translated: CASSLLRGAGSYNEQYF.

The genes are TRBV6-8 and TRBJ2-3; 7 bases agree with TRBD2. The J call may be wrong; the DNA end is better matched by TRBJ2-7. The germline V gene has CDR1 MNHGY and CDR2 SAAAGT. This CDR3 comprises 14 residues. The chain's CDR3 is CASNPSGTNNEQYF. Written as DNA, the CDR3 is TGTGCCAGCAATCCTAGCGGAACAAACAATGAGCAGTACTTC.

V gene TRBV7-3 combines with J gene TRBJ2-4; D unresolved. The CDR3 sequence is 16 residues long. V gave up 2 bases and J gave up 0 bases, with 11 bases separating them. The germline V gene encodes CDR1 SGHTA and CDR2 FQGTGA. The CDR3 protein is CASSLDPAIAKNIQYF. CDR3 nucleotide sequence: TGTGCCAGCAGCTTAGACCCGGCGATAGCCAAAAACATTCAGTACTTC.

Note on this clonotype: Mismatch with germline at one junction end may stem from a read error. V gene TRBV7-2 combines with J gene TRBJ2-4; the D is unclear. The CDR3 is made up of 14 amino acids. Germline CDR1 SGHTA, CDR2 FQGNSA. Here the CDR3 DNA reads TGTGCCAGCAGCTGCCTCGACGGACCTACGAGCAGTACTTTC. Translated: CASSCLDGPTSSTF.

In its sample, this clonotype was seen once. The V gene is TRBV7-8, the J gene TRBJ2-1; D remains unclear. This CDR3 region has 14 residues. The V gene lost 7 bases and the J gene lost 5 bases, with 15 bases spanning the gap. From germline, CDR1 is SGHVS and CDR2 FQNEAQ. The CDR3 DNA follows: TGTGCCAGCATCCCAATGCGAGAAAACAATGAGCAGTTCTTC. It is translated as CASIPMRENNEQFF.

The chain is built from TRBV15 and TRBJ2-1; 9 bases match TRBD2. The better agreement between TRBJ2-7 and the DNA end casts doubt on the J call. CDR1 LNHNV and CDR2 YYDKDF come from the germline V gene (reference sequence). The CDR3 has 15 residues. The CDR3 nucleotides read TGTGCCACCAGCAGAGGGGCTAGCGGGGACCACGAGCAGTACTTC. It encodes CATSRGASGDHEQYF.

The chain links TRBV7-2 to TRBJ2-7, with D perhaps matching TRBD2 (6 bases). The germline V gene has CDR1 SGHTA and CDR2 FQGNSA. Trimming pared 4 bases from V and 0 bases from J, leaving 13 bases between. The CDR3 is made up of 15 amino acids. CDR3 loop: CASSSYRTNSYEQYF. CDR3 nucleotides: TGTGCCAGCAGCTCCTACCGGACTAACTCCTACGAGCAGTACTTC.

This clonotype was picked up one time. This sequence joins TRBV7-9 and TRBJ2-3, with TRBD2 identical over 9 bases. This CDR3 comprises 18 residues. J was trimmed by 3 bases and V by 8 bases; bases with no gene match: 18. Germline assignment: CDR1 SEHNR and CDR2 FQNEAQ (reference sequence). DNA for the CDR3: TGTGCCAGCCTCCGTGCGGGAGGGCGAGGTCGCGGTACAGATACGCAGTATTTT. This encodes CASLRAGGRGRGTDTQYF. The whole variable domain, remainder taken from reference TRBV7-9 and TRBJ2-3, is DTGVSQNPRHKITKRGQNVTFRCDPISEHNRLYWYRQTLGQGPEFLTYFQNEAQLEKSRLLSDRFSAERPKGSFSTLEIQRTEQGDSAMYLCASLRAGGRGRGTDTQYFGPGTRLTVL.

The rearrangement joins TRBV5-6 to TRBJ2-3, with D uncertain. The J call is doubtful: the DNA matches TRBJ2-7 better. Germline assignment: CDR1 SGHDT and CDR2 YYEEEE. The CDR3 runs to 13 residues. The CDR3 coding sequence is TGTGCCAGCAGCTTGGCCGGACCCTACGAGCAGTACTTC. Protein: CASSLAGPYEQYF.

The chain joins TRBV3-1 to TRBJ2-3, with D uncertain. The germline V gene has CDR1 LGHDT and CDR2 YNNKEL (reference sequence). CDR3 length: 12 residues. Trimming took 4 bases from V and 5 from J, leaving 7 bases between them. The CDR3 loop is CASSPPGDTQYF. The CDR3 DNA reads TGTGCCAGCAGCCCCCCCGGAGATACGCAGTATTTT.

The V and J genes are TRBV7-2 and TRBJ1-6; D is unclear. The germline V gene has CDR1 SGHTA and CDR2 FQGNSA. The CDR3 is 15 amino acids. Deletions cut 5 bases from V and 10 bases from J, with 18 bases between. The CDR3 loop is CASSRSGSISSPLHF. The CDR3 DNA follows: TGTGCCAGCAGCCGCTCCGGGAGTATTAGCTCACCCCTCCACTTT.

This clonotype was observed a few times. V usage is TRBV4-2 and J usage is TRBJ2-7; D gene unclear. Germline V gene data show CDR1 as LGHNA and CDR2 as YNFKEQ. This CDR3 region has 15 residues. Trimming removed 5 bases at V and 5 bases at J, with 19 bases between. The CDR3 DNA sequence: TGTGCCAGCAGCACCCCCGGGCACAGCGTCAACGAGCAGTACTTC. This sequence encodes CASSTPGHSVNEQYF.

This clonotype rates as large (0.1 to 1%). V and J are TRBV11-2 and TRBJ2-1; 10 bases agree with TRBD2. Trimming at V came to 2 bases and at J to 7 bases, leaving 2 bases not matched to a gene. Germline CDR1 SGHAT, CDR2 FQNNGV. The CDR3 loop spans 14 amino acids. The CDR3 loop reads CASSLRAGGNEQFF. CDR3 in DNA: TGTGCCAGCAGCTTAAGAGCGGGAGGGAATGAGCAGTTCTTC.

This chain links TRBV3-1 with TRBJ1-4; a weak D match, TRBD1 (5 bases). Germline V gene data show CDR1 as LGHDT and CDR2 as YNNKEL (reference sequence). The CDR3 sequence is 13 residues long. The V end lost 8 bases, the J end lost 0 bases, and 7 bases lay between the germline ends. The CDR3 reads CASQTATNEKLFF. The DNA of the CDR3 is TGTGCCAGCCAGACAGCAACTAATGAAAAACTGTTTTTT.

This clonotype was detected many times. This chain joins TRBV2 and TRBJ1-2; 8 bases are shared with TRBD1. CDR1 is SNHLY, CDR2 FYNNEI, per germline. CDR3 length: 14 amino acids. Losses at the gene ends were 6 bases for V and 4 bases for J; bases not matched to a gene: 7. CDR3 in amino acids: CASSPGQGVYGYTF. As DNA, the CDR3 is TGTGCCAGCAGCCCCGGACAGGGCGTCTATGGCTACACCTTC.

Relative to its sample, this clonotype is medium-sized. The CDR3 here is CASSRLVGITYNEQFF. CDR3 coding DNA: TGTGCCAGCAGTCGCTTGGTAGGGATCACCTACAATGAGCAGTTCTTC. The genes are TRBV6-1 and TRBJ2-1; D is uncertain. V was cut by 5 bases and J by 2 bases, with 16 bases left in between. Germline assignment: CDR1 MNHNS and CDR2 SASEGT. The length of the CDR3 is 16 residues.

This clonotype occurred many times. The V call is TRBV6-1, the J call TRBJ2-2, with D uncertain. The V end was cut by 5 bases, the J end by 7 bases, with 11 bases between. The CDR3 runs to 13 residues. Looked up from germline, CDR1 is MNHNS and CDR2 is SASEGT. The CDR3 coding sequence is TGTGCCAGCAGTTCTGGTGCCCACGGGGAGCTGTTTTTT. Its protein product is CASSSGAHGELFF.

The chain links TRBV7-9 to TRBJ2-6; D remains ambiguous. Trimming took 5 bases from V and 0 from J, leaving 17 bases between them. The CDR3 extends over 18 amino acids. Looked up from germline, CDR1 is SEHNR and CDR2 is FQNEAQ (reference sequence). The CDR3 DNA reads TGTGCCAGCAGCGCCCAACAGTACTACTCCTCTGGGGCCAACGTCCTGACTTTC. This codes for CASSAQQYYSSGANVLTF.

The chain joins TRBV27 to TRBJ2-3; tentative D call: TRBD1 (5 bases). This CDR3 contains 15 residues. The V and J ends lost 7 bases and 7 bases respectively, with 21 bases between them. CDR1 MNHEY and CDR2 SMNVEV come from the germline V gene (reference sequence). This CDR3 is CASKSIGQGGNTQYF. The CDR3 DNA reads as TGTGCCAGCAAATCAATCGGGCAGGGTGGGAATACGCAGTATTTT.

The chain employs TRBV7-8 and TRBJ1-2, with TRBD1 matching over 7 bases. Germline trimming cut 1 base from V and 4 bases from J; bases unmatched to any gene: 15. The CDR3 totals 18 residues. Germline CDR1 SGHVS, CDR2 FQNEAQ. CDR3 in amino acids: CASSLGRTGTLAPYGYTF. The CDR3 nucleotides read TGTGCCAGCAGCTTAGGCAGGACAGGAACTTTGGCCCCCTATGGCTACACCTTC. The full variable domain, with the rest looked up from reference TRBV7-8 and TRBJ1-2, is GAGVSQSPRYKVAKRGQDVALRCDPISGHVSLFWYQQALGQGPEFLTYFQNEAQLDKSGLPSDRFFAERPEGSVSTLKIQRTQQEDSAVYLCASSLGRTGTLAPYGYTFGSGTRLTVV.

CDR3 DNA sequence: TGTGCCAGCAGCGGGGCAGGAGAGACCCAGTACTTC. Residues: CASSGAGETQYF. V gene TRBV9 combines with J gene TRBJ2-5; D not certain. The V end was cut by 3 bases, the J end by 4 bases, with 7 bases between. CDR1 is SGDLS, CDR2 YYNGEE, per germline. There are 12 residues in the CDR3. Drawing the rest from reference TRBV9 and TRBJ2-5, the complete variable domain is DSGVTQTPKHLITATGQRVTLRCSPRSGDLSVYWYQQSLDQGLQFLIQYYNGEERAKGNILERFSAQQFPDLHSELNLSSLELGDSALYFCASSGAGETQYFGPGTRLLVL.

This clonotype was picked up many times. A read error is possible here, since a much larger clone lies one base away. The chain has TRBV12-3 or TRBV12-4 and TRBJ2-7, with 10 bases that match TRBD2. This CDR3 spans 15 amino acids. The V segment lost 2 bases and the J segment 7 bases; nucleotides outside the gene matches: 8. The CDR3 region is CASSLQAGGPYEQYF. DNA of the CDR3: TGTGCCAGCAGTTTACAAGCGGGAGGGCCGTATGAGCAGTACTTC.

Only one count was recorded for this clonotype. The V call is TRBV10-3, the J call TRBJ2-4, with D possibly TRBD2 on 6 matching bases. The tail of the sequence fits TRBJ2-1 better, so the J call may be wrong. The germline CDR1 and CDR2 sequences are ENHRY and SYGVKD. This CDR3 region has 17 residues. Written as DNA, the CDR3 is TGTGCCATCACCCCTTCCCCGGGACTTCACTCCTACAATGAGCAGTTCTTC. Protein product: CAITPSPGLHSYNEQFF.

In its sample, this clonotype was seen a few times. Just one base apart from a much larger clone, this may be a read error. The rearrangement uses TRBV27 and TRBJ2-5, with 7 bases fitting TRBD1. The germline V gene has CDR1 MNHEY and CDR2 SMNVEV (reference sequence). J lost 5 bases, V lost 6 bases, and 18 bases had no gene match. The CDR3 is 17 residues long. Here the CDR3 DNA reads TGTGCCAGCAGCCAGGGGGTGGGCAGCCCGACGAGGGAGACCCAGTACTTC. It is translated as CASSQGVGSPTRETQYF.

V gene TRBV7-4 combines with J gene TRBJ2-3; weak D call: TRBD2 (6 bases). Trimming stripped 5 bases from V and 0 bases from J, with 12 bases between. CDR1 is SGHVT, CDR2 SQSDAQ, per germline. The CDR3 covers 15 residues. The CDR3 bases are TGTGCCAGCAGCCGGGACTTTATTAGCACAGATACGCAGTATTTT. Encoded protein: CASSRDFISTDTQYF.